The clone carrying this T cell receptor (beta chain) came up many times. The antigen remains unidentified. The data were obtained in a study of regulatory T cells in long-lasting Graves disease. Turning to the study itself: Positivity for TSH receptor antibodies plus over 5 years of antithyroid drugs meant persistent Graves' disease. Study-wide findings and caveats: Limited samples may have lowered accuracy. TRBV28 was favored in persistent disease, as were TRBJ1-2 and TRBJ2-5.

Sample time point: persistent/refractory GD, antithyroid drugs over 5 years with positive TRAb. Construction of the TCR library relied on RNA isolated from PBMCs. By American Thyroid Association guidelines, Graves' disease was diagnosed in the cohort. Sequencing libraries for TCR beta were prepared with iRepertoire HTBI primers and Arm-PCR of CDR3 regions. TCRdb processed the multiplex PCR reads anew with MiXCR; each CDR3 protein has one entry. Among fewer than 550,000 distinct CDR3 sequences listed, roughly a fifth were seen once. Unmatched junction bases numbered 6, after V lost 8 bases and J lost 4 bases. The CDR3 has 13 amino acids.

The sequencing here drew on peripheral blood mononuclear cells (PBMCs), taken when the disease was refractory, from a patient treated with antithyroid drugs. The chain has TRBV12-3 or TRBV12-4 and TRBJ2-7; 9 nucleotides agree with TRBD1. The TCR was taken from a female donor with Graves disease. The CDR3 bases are TGTGCCAGCGGTGACAGGGGGAGTTACGAGCAGTACTTC. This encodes CASGDRGSYEQYF.